This paragraph reports one T cell receptor beta chain. Its antigen is currently unknown. From germline, CDR1 is SGDLS and CDR2 YYNGEE. The CDR3 consists of 14 residues. Trimming pared 7 bases from V and 11 bases from J, leaving 22 bases between. This specimen comes from a study of T cells after yellow fever vaccination. General study results and limits: Boosting was followed by the reappearance of most primary-vaccination clones (just under 97% CD4, 85% to 90% CD8).

TCRdb recomputed calls from the 5' RACE reads with MiXCR, one row per CDR3 protein. The table shows 250,000 to 400,000 distinct CDR3 sequences, with 3.5% to 4.5% occurring only once. The sequencing used PBMCs, collected 15 days after the yellow fever booster vaccination. The TCR sequence derives from a man aged 18-30 years who received the YFV17D yellow fever vaccine. The rearrangement joins TRBV9 to TRBJ2-4; D is uncertain. CDR3 in amino acids: CASGVDAASGVQYF. DNA for the CDR3: TGTGCCAGCGGTGTGGACGCCGCAAGTGGGGTTCAGTACTTC. Full variable domain (missing parts from reference TRBV9 and TRBJ2-4): DSGVTQTPKHLITATGQRVTLRCSPRSGDLSVYWYQQSLDQGLQFLIQYYNGEERAKGNILERFSAQQFPDLHSELNLSSLELGDSALYFCASGVDAASGVQYFGAGTRLSVL.